The subject of this entry is one TCR beta chain. Its antigen is currently unknown. This record comes from a study of cytotoxic CD8 clonotypes in ibrutinib-treated CLL. Whole-study results and caveats: Clonality rose at ibrutinib response and fell back toward baseline at progression.

CDR3 length equals 15 residues. The V gene's germline CDR1 is MGHDK and CDR2 SYGVNS. Between the trimmed V and J ends, which lost 8 bases and 0 bases, there was a span of 15 bases. Assay used: immunoSEQ multiplex PCR; TCRdb lists only in-frame clones, some missing. Of 200,000 to 250,000 clones detected, 75% to 85% appear once; the ten largest clones hold approximately 10%. The material was PBMCs, obtained after 12 months of ibrutinib treatment. J is TRBJ2-3 and V is TRBV25-1; tentative D call: TRBD2 (6 bases). The receptor's source is a human donor with chronic lymphocytic leukemia. In DNA, the CDR3 is TGTGCCAGCCGCCTCGGCGGGATGAGCACAGATACGCAGTATTTT. Its translation is CASRLGGMSTDTQYF.